The 13 T cell receptor beta chains given below trace back to one sample, sequenced in a study of blood T cell repertoires in COVID-19. Some clones are missing from TCRdb's copy, which holds only in-frame ones; the method was immunoSEQ multiplex PCR. This table has more than 250,000 clones, around 90% appearing once. The source material was peripheral blood. The receptors were sampled from a human donor in a cohort sampled during active COVID-19.

This clone came up once. The V gene is TRBV7-8, the J gene TRBJ1-5; 9 nucleotides line up with TRBD1. CDR3 size: 16 residues. Trimming removed 4 bases from V and 3 bases from J; junction bases left unmatched: 7. The germline gives CDR1 SGHVS, CDR2 FQNEAQ. The CDR3 loop reads CASSWQGTGSNQPQHF. CDR3 nucleotide sequence: TGTGCCAGCAGCTGGCAGGGGACAGGGTCCAATCAGCCCCAGCATTTT.

V gene TRBV29-1 combines with J gene TRBJ2-7; weak D call: TRBD2 (7 bases). V dropped 4 bases and J dropped 0 bases, with 13 bases sitting between them. The CDR3 runs 14 residues. CDR1 SQVTM and CDR2 ANQGSEA come from the germline V gene. CDR3 amino acids: CSVGGRGSSYEQYF. DNA for the CDR3: TGCAGCGTTGGGGGGCGGGGGAGCTCCTACGAGCAGTACTTC.

This sequence joins TRBV30 and TRBJ2-3; D might be TRBD2 (5 bases). CDR1 is GTSNPN and CDR2 is SVGIG in the germline V gene (reference sequence). The CDR3 sequence is 11 residues long. V dropped 4 bases and J dropped 7 bases, with 9 bases sitting between them. For the CDR3, the DNA is TGTGCCTGGATCAGCGGATATACGCAGTATTTT. It encodes CAWISGYTQYF.

The rearrangement uses TRBV28 and TRBJ2-7; 8 bases align to TRBD1. After removal of 3 bases from V and 6 bases from J, the junction contained 7 bases not matched to a gene. This CDR3 comprises 14 residues. CDR1 is MDHEN and CDR2 is SYDVKM in the germline V gene. In DNA form, the CDR3 reads TGTGCCAGCAGTTTCACAGGGGGATCTGGCGAGCAGTACTTC. Protein sequence: CASSFTGGSGEQYF.

This clone appeared a single time. The chain combines TRBV4-1 with TRBJ2-7, with D possibly TRBD1 on 5 matching bases. V lost 1 base, J lost 2 bases, and 15 bases lay in between. The CDR3 runs to 16 residues. The V gene's germline CDR1 is MGHRA and CDR2 YSYEKL. The DNA for the CDR3 is TGCGCCAGCAGCCAAGGAGAAGGGAAGGGGACCTACGAGCAGTACTTC. It yields the protein CASSQGEGKGTYEQYF.

The V and J genes are TRBV3-1 (or the pseudogene TRBV3-2) and TRBJ1-1; the D gene is possibly TRBD1 (5 bases). The CDR3 is 18 amino acids. Between the trimmed V and J ends, which lost 0 bases and 5 bases, there was a span of 22 bases. Germline loops: CDR1 LGHDT, CDR2 YNNKEL (reference sequence). The CDR3 spells CASSQDLGSDSDLTEAFF. The CDR3 nucleotides are TGTGCCAGCAGCCAAGATCTAGGTAGTGACAGTGACTTGACTGAAGCTTTCTTT.

This chain links TRBV6-6 with TRBJ2-7, with 11 nucleotides matching TRBD1. After removal of 0 bases from V and 3 bases from J, the junction contained 1 base not matched to a gene. The CDR3 runs 15 residues. Germline CDR1 MNHNY, CDR2 SVGAGI (reference sequence). The CDR3 nucleotides are TGTGCCAGCAGTTACTCAGGGACAGGGGGCTACGAGCAGTACTTC. This translates into CASSYSGTGGYEQYF.

The V and J genes are TRBV9 and TRBJ1-1; 7 nucleotides line up with TRBD1. The CDR3 has 16 amino acids. Germline assignment: CDR1 SGDLS and CDR2 YYNGEE. V was pared by 0 bases and J by 0 bases, with 5 bases of the junction left unmatched. CDR3 nucleotides: TGTGCCAGCAGCGTAGGTGGACAGGCATTGAACACTGAAGCTTTCTTT. This codes for CASSVGGQALNTEAFF.

The chain combines TRBV30 with TRBJ2-5, with 8 positions matching TRBD1. The V gene end was trimmed by 2 bases and the J gene end by 7 bases; junction bases not matched to a gene: 6. The germline gives CDR1 GTSNPN, CDR2 SVGIG (reference sequence). The CDR3 has 13 residues. CDR3 sequence: CAWSSDRVGTQYF. CDR3 nucleotide sequence: TGTGCCTGGAGTTCGGACAGGGTAGGGACCCAGTACTTC.

This clone is a singleton in its sample. The gene calls are TRBV5-1 and TRBJ1-1, with D tentatively TRBD1 (6 bases). V gave up 4 bases and J gave up 1 base, with 23 bases separating them. Germline CDR1 is SGHRS and CDR2 is YFSETQ. CDR3 length: 18 residues. The chain's CDR3 is CASSRNLDRLVRNTEAFF. The CDR3 bases are TGCGCCAGCAGCAGAAACTTAGACAGGTTAGTCAGGAACACTGAAGCTTTCTTT.

This clone was seen a few times. The rearrangement uses TRBV9 and TRBJ1-1, with D uncertain. The V gene lost 4 bases and the J gene lost 2 bases, with 15 bases spanning the gap. CDR3 length: 15 residues. The germline gives CDR1 SGDLS, CDR2 YYNGEE. The CDR3 protein is CASSRGFSSNTEAFF. As DNA, the CDR3 is TGTGCCAGCAGCAGAGGCTTCTCATCCAACACTGAAGCTTTCTTT.

The CDR3 loop is CAIMGVIGQPQHF. CDR3 sequence (DNA): TGTGCCATCATGGGCGTCATAGGCCAGCCCCAGCATTTT. V and J are TRBV10-3 and TRBJ1-5; D unresolved. CDR1 and CDR2 (germline): ENHRY, SYGVKD. The V end lost 7 bases, the J end lost 7 bases, and 14 bases lay between the germline ends. The CDR3 runs 13 residues.

This clone was observed a few times. The chain is built from TRBV30 and TRBJ1-6, with 10 bases fitting TRBD1. Germline V gene sequence: CDR1 GTSNPN, CDR2 SVGIG (reference sequence). J was trimmed by 10 bases and V by 2 bases; bases with no gene match: 14. There are 17 residues in the CDR3. CDR3 protein: CAWSNGQGVPGGSPLHF. Written as DNA, the CDR3 is TGTGCCTGGAGTAACGGACAGGGGGTTCCCGGTGGGTCACCCCTCCACTTT.